This TCR beta chain was sequenced for a study of blood T cell repertoires in COVID-19. Study information: T cells, B-cell-depleted T cells, or PBMCs provided the cDNA or gDNA that served as material.

Original processing methods: Amplifying reference gene primers gave estimates of nucleated cell counts. Clones were sequenced by immunoSEQ multiplex PCR, and TCRdb holds only the in-frame ones, with some missing. Clone size and V and J calls were adopted from that table, with D and trimming inferred from the DNA. This table holds tens of thousands of clones, roughly 82% found once. Sequencing was performed on peripheral blood. The receptor's source is a human donor in a cohort sampled during active COVID-19.

For the CDR3, the DNA is TGTGCCAGCAGCAAAGGGGCCACGAGCTCCTACGAGCAGTACTTC. Encoded protein: CASSKGATSSYEQYF. The chain recombines TRBV21-1 with TRBJ2-7; the DNA was not used to check the table's D call, TRBD1. TRBV21-1 is a listed pseudogene. The CDR3 is 15 residues long.